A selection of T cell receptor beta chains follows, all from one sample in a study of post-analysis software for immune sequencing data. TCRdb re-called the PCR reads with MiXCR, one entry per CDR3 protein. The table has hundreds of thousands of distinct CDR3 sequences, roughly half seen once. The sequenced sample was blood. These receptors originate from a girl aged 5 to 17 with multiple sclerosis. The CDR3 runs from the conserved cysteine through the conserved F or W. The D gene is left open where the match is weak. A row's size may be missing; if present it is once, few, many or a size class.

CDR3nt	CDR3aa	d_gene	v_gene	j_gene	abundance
TGTGCCACCAGCAGGAGGATAGCGGGTGAGCAGTTCTTC	CATSRRIAGEQFF	TRBD2	TRBV15	TRBJ2-1	many
TGTGCCAGCAGCTTGGCCACGGGGCTTGGAAACATTCAGTACTTC	CASSLATGLGNIQYF	.	TRBV5-6	TRBJ2-4	few
TGCAGCGTTGAAGACAGAGCCAGGGGGCAGACTTATGGCTACACCTTC	CSVEDRARGQTYGYTF	TRBD1	TRBV29-1	TRBJ1-2	few
TGTGCCAGCAGCTGGGGGGCCCCTAACTATGGCTACACCTTC	CASSWGAPNYGYTF	.	TRBV7-2	TRBJ1-2	.
TGCAGCGTTTGGGGACAGGGCACTAACTATGGCTACACCTTC	CSVWGQGTNYGYTF	TRBD1	TRBV29-1	TRBJ1-2	.
TGTGCTAGTGGTCAGGACAAACAAGAGACCCAGTACTTC	CASGQDKQETQYF	.	TRBV12-5	TRBJ2-5	.
TGTGCCACCAGCAGAGATCGACTAGCGGAGACCCAGTACTTC	CATSRDRLAETQYF	TRBD2	TRBV15	TRBJ2-5	.
TGTGCCAGCGGCCGATCCCAGCCAGATTACGAGCAGTACTTC	CASGRSQPDYEQYF	.	TRBV7-2	TRBJ2-7	few
TGCAGCGTTGAACGACGGCAGGGTCACTACACCGGGGAGCTGTTTTTT	CSVERRQGHYTGELFF	.	TRBV29-1	TRBJ2-2	few
TGTGCCAGCAGTCCTCGCAACGGGACTAGTAACGAGCAGTTCTTC	CASSPRNGTSNEQFF	TRBD2	TRBV7-6	TRBJ2-1	.
TGCAGTGCCCAATTAGCGGGAGGGCCAGATACGCAGTATTTT	CSAQLAGGPDTQYF	TRBD2	TRBV20-1	TRBJ2-3	.
TGCAGTGCTTGGTCCGACAGCAGAAGGTCCGCACCCCTCCACTTT	CSAWSDSRRSAPLHF	.	TRBV20-1	TRBJ1-6	few
.	CSVFFGQGASYTF	.	TRBV29-1	TRBJ1-2	.
TGTGCCAGCAGCCCCAGCGTCGGGACAGGGGGCCGTTATAGCAATCAGCCCCAGCATTTT	CASSPSVGTGGRYSNQPQHF	TRBD1	TRBV2	TRBJ1-5	.